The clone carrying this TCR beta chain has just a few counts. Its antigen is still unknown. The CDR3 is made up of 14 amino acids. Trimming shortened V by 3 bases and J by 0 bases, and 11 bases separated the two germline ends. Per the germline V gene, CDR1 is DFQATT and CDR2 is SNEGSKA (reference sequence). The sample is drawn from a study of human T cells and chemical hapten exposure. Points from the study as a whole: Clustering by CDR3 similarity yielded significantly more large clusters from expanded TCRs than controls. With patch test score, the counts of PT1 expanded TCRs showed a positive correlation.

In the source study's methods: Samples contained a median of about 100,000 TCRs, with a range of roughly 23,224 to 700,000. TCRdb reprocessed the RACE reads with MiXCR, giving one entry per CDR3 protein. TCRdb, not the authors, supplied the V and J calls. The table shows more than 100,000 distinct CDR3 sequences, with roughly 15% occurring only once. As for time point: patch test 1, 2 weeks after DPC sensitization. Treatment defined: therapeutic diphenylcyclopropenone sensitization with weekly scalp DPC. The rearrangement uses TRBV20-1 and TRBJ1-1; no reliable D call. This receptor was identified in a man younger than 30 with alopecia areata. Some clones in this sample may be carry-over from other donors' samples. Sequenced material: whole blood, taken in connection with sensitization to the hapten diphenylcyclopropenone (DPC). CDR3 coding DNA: TGCAGTGCTAGCTTCTGGGAAATGAACACTGAAGCTTTCTTT. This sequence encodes CSASFWEMNTEAFF.